The following is a TCR beta chain sequence with its context. The antigen remains unidentified. In germline, CDR1 is GTSNPN, CDR2 SVGIG (reference sequence). The V gene lost 0 bases and the J gene lost 11 bases, with 13 bases spanning the gap. The CDR3 is made up of 12 amino acids. This specimen comes from a study of OX40 agonist ivuxolimab in advanced cancers. General study results and limits: At 0.1-3.0 mg/kg, partial responders had clonal expansion among the lowest observed.

Assay: immunoSEQ multiplex PCR; the TCRdb copy retains only in-frame clones and omits some. The table shows about 64,000 clones, with almost 85% occurring only once. Here the sequenced sample was CD4+ or CD8+ T cells sorted from blood, taken in a trial of the OX40 agonist ivuxolimab. V is TRBV30 and J is TRBJ1-1, with D uncertain. This receptor was taken from an adult with an advanced solid tumor such as melanoma, head and neck, liver or kidney cancer. CDR3 nucleotides: TGTGCCTGGAGTGTTAATGGGGAGGCGGCTTTCTTT. It specifies CAWSVNGEAAFF. Based on the CDR3 plus reference TRBV30 and TRBJ1-1, the full variable domain is SQTIHQWPATLVQPVGSPLSLECTVEGTSNPNLYWYRQAAGRGLQLLFYSVGIGQISSEVPQNLSASRPQDRQFILSSKKLLLSDSGFYLCAWSVNGEAAFFGQGTRLTVV.